These 16 T cell receptor beta chains were all obtained from the same sample, sequenced in a study of CD8+CD57+ T cells in acquired aplastic anemia. CDR3 and TCR beta VDJ profiling relied on genomic DNA as the template. MiXCR, applied by TCRdb to the reads, yields one record per CDR3 protein. The table lists 250,000 to 300,000 distinct CDR3 sequences, about 56% of them singletons, with 6.5% to 10% in the top ten. Sequencing was done on a sample of sorted CD4+, CD8+, or CD8+CD57+ T cells (not recorded which) from PBMCs. The receptors derive from a human donor with severe aplastic anemia or a healthy control (not recorded which).

This clonotype was seen more than once but under ten times. The genes are TRBV2 and TRBJ2-5; TRBD2 matches at 7 bases. Germline CDR1 reads SNHLY; CDR2 reads FYNNEI. CDR3 size: 14 residues. Trimming at V came to 4 bases and at J to 4 bases, leaving 6 bases not matched to a gene. Here the CDR3 DNA reads TGTGCCAGCAGTGTTGCGGGGGAAGGAGAGACCCAGTACTTC. Protein: CASSVAGEGETQYF.

This clonotype was found many times. CDR3 sequence (DNA): TGCAGTGCTAGAGATCCGGGTCTTTGGATTCAGTACTTC. Translated, it gives CSARDPGLWIQYF. The gene calls are TRBV20-1 and TRBJ2-4; no firm D call. This CDR3 spans 13 amino acids. Germline V gives CDR1 DFQATT, CDR2 SNEGSKA (reference sequence). Between the trimmed V and J ends, which lost 0 bases and 10 bases, there was a span of 13 bases.

This clonotype showed up many times. The V gene is TRBV5-8, the J gene TRBJ1-2; 7 bases are shared with TRBD1. CDR3 length equals 15 residues. J gave up 8 bases and V 4 bases, and 14 bases lay outside the gene matches. The germline gives CDR1 SGHTS, CDR2 YDEGEE. The CDR3, as DNA: TGTGCCAGCAGCCCCTCTTGGCGAGACAGGGAAGGCTACACCTTC. Translation gives CASSPSWRDREGYTF.

This clonotype was found many times. In nucleotides, the CDR3 is TGTGCCAGCAGGGTAGGACAGTGGAATTCACCCCTCCACTTT. Protein product: CASRVGQWNSPLHF. J is TRBJ1-6 and V is TRBV6-2 or TRBV6-3; possible D gene TRBD1, 6 bases. Germline-derived CDR1 and CDR2 are MNHEY and SVGEGT. Deletions cut 6 bases from V and 7 bases from J, with 13 bases between. This CDR3 spans 14 amino acids.

Details on this clonotype: The CDR3 ends on some other residue instead of the conserved phenylalanine or tryptophan, so this is likely a read error. Because the CDR3's place on the DNA is in doubt, the DNA is left out and the CDR3 is given as listed by TCRdb. The chain is built from TRBV3-2 and TRBJ2-1; the D call of TRBD2 is as the table states it, not checked on the DNA. TRBV3-2 is listed as a pseudogene. The CDR3 is made up of 13 amino acids, end residues included. The chain's CDR3 is CASKPGLVNEQFL.

This clonotype was counted a few times. The V and J genes are TRBV29-1 and TRBJ1-1; the match to TRBD1 covers 8 bases. The V gene's germline CDR1 is SQVTM and CDR2 ANQGSEA. The CDR3 loop spans 14 amino acids. With 4 bases clipped from V and 1 base from J, the junction kept 5 bases outside the gene matches. CDR3 region: CSVVAGGRNTEAFF. The CDR3, as DNA: TGCAGCGTTGTGGCAGGGGGCCGGAACACTGAAGCTTTCTTT.

This clonotype occurred many times. The rearrangement joins TRBV12-3 or TRBV12-4 to TRBJ2-7; TRBD1 is a possible D gene (6 bases). V lost 1 base to trimming and J lost 4 bases, with 11 bases between them. CDR3 size: 14 residues. The CDR3: CASSLEQGMYEQYF. For the CDR3, the DNA is TGTGCCAGCAGTTTAGAACAGGGCATGTACGAGCAGTACTTC.

Remarks on this clonotype: This sequence may be a read error, since a much larger clone differs from it by one base. Because it lacks the conserved phenylalanine or tryptophan at the end, this CDR3 is likely a read error. The V and J genes are TRBV6-1 and TRBJ2-4, with no clear D. V was trimmed by 6 bases and J by 8 bases, leaving 14 bases between them. Germline V gene data show CDR1 as MNHNS and CDR2 as SASEGT. The CDR3 is 13 residues long. The CDR3 region is CASRVTSGDIQYL. CDR3 bases: TGTGCCAGCAGAGTCACCAGTGGGGACATTCAGTACCTC.

The J gene is TRBJ1-5, the V gene TRBV20-1; perhaps TRBD1 as D (6 bases). Germline CDR1 is DFQATT and CDR2 is SNEGSKA (reference sequence). The ends were cut back, 4 bases at V and 11 bases at J, with 18 bases in the middle. The CDR3 runs 13 residues. CDR3 nucleotide sequence: TGCAGTGCTAAGCCGACAGGAGGAGGGTCCCAGCATTTT. Its protein is CSAKPTGGGSQHF.

In this sample, this clonotype turned up many times. J is TRBJ1-1 and V is TRBV6-1; the D is unclear. CDR3 length: 13 residues. Trimming shortened V by 3 bases and J by 3 bases, and 8 bases separated the two germline ends. Per germline, CDR1 MNHNS and CDR2 SASEGT. The CDR3 DNA follows: TGTGCCAGCAGTGACAGGACCTACACTGAAGCTTTCTTT. It specifies CASSDRTYTEAFF.

Comments on this clonotype: Likely a read error: the CDR3 ends without its conserved phenylalanine or tryptophan. The DNA is omitted, as the CDR3 cannot be located on it reliably, and the CDR3 follows TCRdb's listing. The V and J genes are TRBV7-6 and TRBJ2-3; the listed D gene, TRBD1, was not tested against the DNA. CDR1 and CDR2 (germline): SGHVS, FNYEAQ. The CDR3 is 9 amino acids long, termini counted. CDR3 protein: CASRVTGVR.

V gene TRBV19 combines with J gene TRBJ1-2; D perhaps matches TRBD1 (5 bases). This CDR3 region has 14 residues. The V gene lost 7 bases and the J gene lost 4 bases, with 16 bases spanning the gap. The germline V gene encodes CDR1 LNHDA and CDR2 SQIVND (reference sequence). This CDR3 reads CASMGPGYGYGYTF. CDR3 DNA: TGTGCCAGTATGGGCCCAGGGTACGGCTATGGCTACACCTTC.

This clonotype was observed many times. The chain's CDR3 is CSALPERRSQNTEAFF. CDR3 bases: TGCAGTGCGCTCCCCGAGAGGAGGAGCCAAAACACTGAAGCTTTCTTT. The chain joins TRBV20-1 to TRBJ1-1; D not resolved. CDR3 length: 16 amino acids. The V end was cut by 6 bases, the J end by 2 bases, with 22 bases between. Germline CDR1 reads DFQATT; CDR2 reads SNEGSKA (reference sequence).

This clonotype was recorded only once. The V gene is TRBV7-8, the J gene TRBJ1-2; D ambiguous. There are 15 residues in the CDR3. In germline, CDR1 is SGHVS, CDR2 FQNEAQ. Trimming took off 2 bases at V and 4 bases at J, with 14 bases between the two ends. The CDR3 DNA follows: TGTGCCAGCAGCTTACGGCAGACCCTTGGCTATGGCTACACCTTC. Translated, it gives CASSLRQTLGYGYTF.

This chain uses TRBV10-3 with TRBJ2-7; perhaps TRBD2 as D (5 bases). The CDR3 consists of 16 residues. CDR1 and CDR2 (germline): ENHRY, SYGVKD. V dropped 2 bases and J dropped 5 bases, with 19 bases sitting between them. The CDR3 region has the DNA TGTGCCATCAGTGAGCCCCTAATCGAGGGTCAGGACGAGCAGTACTTC. This sequence encodes CAISEPLIEGQDEQYF.

This clonotype was found once. An end of the junction does not agree with germline; a read error may underlie this. The rearrangement uses TRBV10-3 and TRBJ1-2; D perhaps matches TRBD1 (5 bases). Germline CDR1 reads ENHRY; CDR2 reads SYGVKD. This CDR3 has 14 amino acids. The CDR3 DNA is TGTGCCAGCAGTTACTCTTCAGGGCAAGTTGGCTACACCTTC. Translated, it gives CASSYSSGQVGYTF.